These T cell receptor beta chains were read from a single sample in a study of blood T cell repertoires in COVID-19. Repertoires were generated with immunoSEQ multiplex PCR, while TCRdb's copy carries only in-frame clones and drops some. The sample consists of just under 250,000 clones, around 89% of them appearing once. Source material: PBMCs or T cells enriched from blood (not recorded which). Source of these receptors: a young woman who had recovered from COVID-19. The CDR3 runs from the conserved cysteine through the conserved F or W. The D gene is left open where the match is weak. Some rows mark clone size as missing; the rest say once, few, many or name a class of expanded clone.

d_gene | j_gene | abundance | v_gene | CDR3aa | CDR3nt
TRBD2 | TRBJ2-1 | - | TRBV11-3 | CASSPEALAGDNEQFF | TGTGCCAGCAGCCCGGAGGCCCTAGCGGGAGACAATGAGCAGTTCTTC
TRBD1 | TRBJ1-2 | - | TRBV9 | CASSSRGQGAGGYTF | TGTGCCAGCAGCTCGCGGGGACAGGGGGCGGGTGGCTACACCTTC
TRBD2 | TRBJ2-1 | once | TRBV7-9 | CASSLGLREWRDEQFF | TGTGCCAGCAGCTTAGGGCTGCGGGAGTGGAGAGATGAGCAGTTCTTC
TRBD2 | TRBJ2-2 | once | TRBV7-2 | CASSLGSGGTRTGELFF | TGTGCCAGCAGCTTAGGCAGCGGGGGAACGCGGACCGGGGAGCTGTTTTTT
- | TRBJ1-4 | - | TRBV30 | CAWSVRGLGAPGKLFF | TGTGCCTGGAGTGTACGTGGTTTAGGGGCGCCTGGAAAACTGTTTTTT
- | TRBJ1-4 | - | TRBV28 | CASRKQGRVNEKLFF | TGTGCCAGCAGGAAACAGGGTAGGGTTAATGAAAAACTGTTTTTT
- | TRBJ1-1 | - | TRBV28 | CASSGMNTEAFF | TGTGCCAGCTCTGGCATGAACACTGAAGCTTTCTTT
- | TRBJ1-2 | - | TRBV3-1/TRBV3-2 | CASSYRPGVNGYTF | TGTGCCAGCAGCTACCGACCGGGTGTGAATGGCTACACCTTC
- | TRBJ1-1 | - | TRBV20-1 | CSAPYTEAFF | TGCAGTGCCCCGTACACTGAAGCTTTCTTT
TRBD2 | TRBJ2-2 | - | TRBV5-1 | CASSGSSGSNTGELFF | TGCGCCAGCAGCGGATCTAGCGGTTCGAACACCGGGGAGCTGTTTTTT
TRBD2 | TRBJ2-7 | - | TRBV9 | CASSPSSWTSGRGHEQYF | TGTGCCAGCAGCCCCTCCTCGTGGACTAGCGGGAGAGGTCACGAGCAGTACTTC
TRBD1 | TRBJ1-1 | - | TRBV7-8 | CASSLVRGQGANPEAFF | TGTGCCAGCAGCTTAGTCCGGGGACAGGGGGCAAACCCTGAAGCTTTCTTT
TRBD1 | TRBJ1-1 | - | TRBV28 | CASSSRGTAPGNTEAFF | TGTGCCAGCAGTTCCCGGGGGACAGCCCCTGGCAACACTGAAGCTTTCTTT
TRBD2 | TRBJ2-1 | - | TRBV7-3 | CASSLGRAPSEQFF | TGTGCCAGCAGCCTAGGGAGGGCCCCCAGTGAGCAGTTCTTC
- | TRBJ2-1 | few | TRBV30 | CAWSVTENEQFF | TGTGCCTGGAGTGTCACTGAGAATGAGCAGTTCTTC
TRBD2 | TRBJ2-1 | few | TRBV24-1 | CATSELAGGNEQFF | TGTGCCACCAGTGAGTTAGCGGGAGGTAATGAGCAGTTCTTC
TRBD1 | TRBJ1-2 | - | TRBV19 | CASSIRDRSNGYTF | TGTGCCAGTAGTATCCGGGACAGGTCAAATGGCTACACCTTC
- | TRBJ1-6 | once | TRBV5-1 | CASRLQGTNSPLHF | TGCGCCAGCAGGTTACAGGGTACCAATTCACCCCTCCACTTT
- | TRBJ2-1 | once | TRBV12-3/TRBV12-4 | CASSLGAYNEQFF | TGTGCCAGCAGTTTAGGGGCGTACAATGAGCAGTTCTTC
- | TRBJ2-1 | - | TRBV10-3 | CATLSGSSYNEQFF | TGTGCCACCTTATCAGGGTCCTCCTACAATGAGCAGTTCTTC
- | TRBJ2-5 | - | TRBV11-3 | CASSLAAGEETQYF | TGTGCCAGCAGCTTAGCTGCAGGGGAAGAGACCCAGTACTTC
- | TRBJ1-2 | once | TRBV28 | CASSEVLSGYTF | TGTGCCAGCAGTGAGGTGCTTAGCGGCTACACCTTC
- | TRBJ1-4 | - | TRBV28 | CASSSRGATNEKLFF | TGTGCCAGCAGTTCGCGCGGGGCGACTAATGAAAAACTGTTTTTT
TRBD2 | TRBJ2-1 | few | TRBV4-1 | CASSPWTSGTSNEQFF | TGCGCCAGCAGCCCGTGGACTAGCGGGACCTCCAATGAGCAGTTCTTC
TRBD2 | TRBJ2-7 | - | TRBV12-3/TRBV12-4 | CASRAGVYEQYF | TGTGCCAGCAGAGCGGGAGTCTACGAGCAGTACTTC